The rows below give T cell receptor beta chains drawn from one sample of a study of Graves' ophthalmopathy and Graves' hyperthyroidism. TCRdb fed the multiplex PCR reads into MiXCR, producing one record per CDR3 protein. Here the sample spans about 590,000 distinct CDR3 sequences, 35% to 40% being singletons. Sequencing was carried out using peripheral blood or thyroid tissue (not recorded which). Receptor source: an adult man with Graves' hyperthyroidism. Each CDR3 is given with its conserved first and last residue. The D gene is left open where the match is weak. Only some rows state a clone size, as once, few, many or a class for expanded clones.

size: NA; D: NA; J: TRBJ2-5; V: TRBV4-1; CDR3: CASSSTGHQETQYF; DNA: TGCGCCAGCAGCTCCACGGGACATCAAGAGACCCAGTACTTC
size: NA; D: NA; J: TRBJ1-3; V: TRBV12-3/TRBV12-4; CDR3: CASSFGAMSGNTIYF; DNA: TGTGCCAGCAGTTTTGGAGCGATGTCTGGAAACACCATATATTTT
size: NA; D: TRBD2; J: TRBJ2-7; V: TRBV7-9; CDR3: CASSLIGGDYEQYF; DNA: TGTGCCAGCAGCTTAATCGGGGGGGACTACGAGCAGTACTTC
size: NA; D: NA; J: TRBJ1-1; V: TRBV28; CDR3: CASNQGATEAFF; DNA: TGTGCCAGCAATCAGGGCGCCACTGAAGCTTTCTTT
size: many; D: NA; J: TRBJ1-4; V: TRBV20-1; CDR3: CSAPGRGNEKLFF; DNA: TGCAGTGCCCCCGGACGGGGTAATGAAAAACTGTTTTTT
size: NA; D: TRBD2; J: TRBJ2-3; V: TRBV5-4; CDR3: CASRDSGRARTDTQYF; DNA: TGTGCCAGCAGGGATAGCGGGAGGGCCCGCACAGATACGCAGTATTTT
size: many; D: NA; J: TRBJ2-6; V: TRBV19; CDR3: CASSMERGTGANVLTF; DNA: TGTGCCAGTAGTATGGAGAGGGGGACTGGGGCCAACGTCCTGACTTTC
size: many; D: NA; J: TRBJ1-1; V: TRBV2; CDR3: CASSVGRPNTEAFF; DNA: TGTGCCAGCAGTGTAGGAAGGCCGAACACTGAAGCTTTCTTT
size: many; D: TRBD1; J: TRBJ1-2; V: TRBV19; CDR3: CASSIGQGRIYGYTF; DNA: TGTGCCAGTAGTATAGGACAGGGGAGAATCTATGGCTACACCTTC
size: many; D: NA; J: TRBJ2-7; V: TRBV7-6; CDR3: CASSLAVMDSYEQYF; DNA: TGTGCCAGCAGCTTAGCGGTCATGGACTCCTACGAGCAGTACTTC
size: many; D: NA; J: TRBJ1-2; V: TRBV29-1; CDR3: CSVPWGGYGYTF; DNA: TGCAGCGTTCCGTGGGGTGGGTATGGCTACACCTTC
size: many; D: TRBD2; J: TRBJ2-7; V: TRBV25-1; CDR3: CASGPAGVSYEQYF; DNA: TGTGCCAGCGGACCAGCGGGAGTATCCTACGAGCAGTACTTC
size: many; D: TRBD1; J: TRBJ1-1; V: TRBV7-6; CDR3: CASSLVRSGGTEAFF; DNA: TGTGCCAGCAGCTTAGTACGCTCAGGGGGCACTGAAGCTTTCTTT
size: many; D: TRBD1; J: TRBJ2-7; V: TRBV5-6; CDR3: CASSLEGTARYEQYF; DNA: TGTGCCAGCAGCTTGGAAGGGACAGCGCGCTACGAGCAGTACTTC
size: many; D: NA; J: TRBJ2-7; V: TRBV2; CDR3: CASSVGGRGYEQYF; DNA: TGTGCCAGCAGTGTCGGTGGCAGGGGCTACGAGCAGTACTTC